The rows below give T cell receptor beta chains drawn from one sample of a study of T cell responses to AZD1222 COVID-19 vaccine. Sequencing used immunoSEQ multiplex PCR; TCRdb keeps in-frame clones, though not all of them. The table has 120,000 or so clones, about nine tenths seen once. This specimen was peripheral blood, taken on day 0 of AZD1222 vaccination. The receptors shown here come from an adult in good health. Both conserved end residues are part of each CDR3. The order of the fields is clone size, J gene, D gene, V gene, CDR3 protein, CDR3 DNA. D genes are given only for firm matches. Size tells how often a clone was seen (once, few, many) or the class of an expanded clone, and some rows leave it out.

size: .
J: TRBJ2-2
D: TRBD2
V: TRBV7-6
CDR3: CASSSTVQGRLAGSTGELFF
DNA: TGTGCCAGCAGCTCCACCGTACAGGGTAGACTAGCGGGGAGCACCGGGGAGCTGTTTTTT

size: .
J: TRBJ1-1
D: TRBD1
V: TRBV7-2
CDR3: CASSIRQGRVTEAFF
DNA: TGTGCCAGCAGCATACGACAGGGGAGGGTCACTGAAGCTTTCTTT

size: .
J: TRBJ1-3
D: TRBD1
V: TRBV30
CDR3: CALNRGSSGNTIYF
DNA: TGTGCCTTAAACAGGGGAAGCTCTGGAAACACCATATATTTT

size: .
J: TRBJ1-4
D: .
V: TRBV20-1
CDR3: CSTKENEKLFF
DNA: TGCAGCACAAAAGAGAATGAAAAACTGTTTTTT

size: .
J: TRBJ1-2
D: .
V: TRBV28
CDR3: CASRFGVNGYTF
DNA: TGTGCCAGCAGATTTGGGGTGAATGGCTACACCTTC

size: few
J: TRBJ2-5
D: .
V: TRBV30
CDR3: CAWSGGHFQETQYF
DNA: TGTGCCTGGAGCGGCGGACACTTCCAAGAGACCCAGTACTTC

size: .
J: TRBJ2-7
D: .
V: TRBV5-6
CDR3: CASSLAGRVAYEQYF
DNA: TGTGCCAGCAGCTTGGCCGGTAGGGTCGCCTACGAGCAGTACTTC

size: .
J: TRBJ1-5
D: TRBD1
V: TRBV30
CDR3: CAWSDPGTGDQPQHF
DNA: TGTGCCTGGAGCGACCCCGGGACAGGGGACCAGCCCCAGCATTTT

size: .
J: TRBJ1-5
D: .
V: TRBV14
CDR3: CASSHSNQPQHF
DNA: TGTGCCAGCAGCCATAGCAATCAGCCCCAGCATTTT

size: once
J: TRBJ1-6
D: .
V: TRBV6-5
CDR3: CAITNRQEYNSPLHF
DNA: TGTGCCATCACCAACCGACAGGAATATAATTCACCCCTCCACTTT

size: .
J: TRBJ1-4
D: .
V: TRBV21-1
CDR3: CASSNEEDGANEKLFF
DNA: TGTGCCAGCAGCAATGAGGAAGACGGCGCTAATGAAAAACTGTTTTTT